The 14 T cell receptor beta chains below were found in one sample sequenced in a study of blood T cell repertoires in COVID-19. This table comes from immunoSEQ multiplex PCR, and its TCRdb copy is limited to in-frame clones, with some not included. Here the sample spans about 340,000 clones, roughly 89% being singletons. The specimen was peripheral blood. All receptors come from a woman aged 18-35 years who had recovered from COVID-19.

The V gene is TRBV12-3 or TRBV12-4, the J gene TRBJ2-7; D not certain. The CDR3 extends over 13 amino acids. V dropped 4 bases and J dropped 5 bases, with 12 bases sitting between them. The CDR3 spells CASSYQTIHEQYV. The CDR3 DNA reads TGTGCCAGCAGTTACCAGACAATCCACGAGCAGTACGTC.

This clone appeared a single time. The CDR3 reads CASSAGLAAGDEQFF. The CDR3 DNA reads as TGTGCCAGCAGCGCCGGACTAGCGGCAGGGGATGAGCAGTTCTTC. The genes are TRBV9 and TRBJ2-1; 10 nucleotides agree with TRBD2. This CDR3 region has 15 residues. The V gene end was trimmed by 3 bases and the J gene end by 8 bases; junction bases not matched to a gene: 8. CDR1 and CDR2 from the germline V gene are SGDLS and YYNGEE. Variable domain in full (rest from reference TRBV9 and TRBJ2-1): DSGVTQTPKHLITATGQRVTLRCSPRSGDLSVYWYQQSLDQGLQFLIQYYNGEERAKGNILERFSAQQFPDLHSELNLSSLELGDSALYFCASSAGLAAGDEQFFGPGTRLTVL.

This clone turned up a few times. This chain uses TRBV21-1 with TRBJ1-1; the table gives TRBD1 as D, unverified against the DNA. TRBV21-1 is flagged as a pseudogene. The CDR3 totals 14 residues. The CDR3 sequence: CASSKDRGNTEAFF. CDR3 DNA: TGTGCCAGCAGCAAGGACAGGGGGAACACTGAAGCTTTCTTT.

The CDR3 protein is CSARSNYGYTF. CDR3 in DNA: TGCAGTGCTCGGTCTAACTATGGCTACACCTTC. This chain uses TRBV20-1 with TRBJ1-2; no reliable D call. This CDR3 is 11 amino acids long. Trimming pared 5 bases from V and 0 bases from J, leaving 4 bases between. Germline V CDR1 and CDR2: DFQATT, SNEGSKA (reference sequence).

The chain employs TRBV27 and TRBJ1-6; D is ambiguous. The V end was cut by 5 bases, the J end by 6 bases, with 17 bases between. This CDR3 has 16 residues. Germline lookup yields CDR1 MNHEY and CDR2 SMNVEV (reference sequence). In DNA form, the CDR3 reads TGTGCCAGCAGTCGCACCCAGCGGGAGATTAATTCACCCCTCCACTTT. Protein product: CASSRTQREINSPLHF.

This chain joins TRBV24-1 and TRBJ2-2; no firm D call. This CDR3 contains 12 residues. V shed 5 bases and J shed 7 bases, with 7 bases lying between them. Germline CDR1 is KGHDR and CDR2 is SFDVKD. The CDR3 reads CATSVPGGELFF. In DNA, the CDR3 is TGTGCCACCAGTGTCCCGGGCGGGGAGCTGTTTTTT.

The chain combines TRBV5-1 with TRBJ1-2; 8 bases fit TRBD1. J was trimmed by 2 bases and V by 4 bases; bases with no gene match: 10. CDR1 and CDR2 from the germline V gene are SGHRS and YFSETQ. The CDR3 runs to 16 residues. The CDR3 sequence: CASSLPSGGGNYGYTF. In DNA form, the CDR3 reads TGCGCCAGCAGCCTACCCTCAGGGGGCGGGAACTATGGCTACACCTTC. Looking up the rest from reference TRBV5-1 and TRBJ1-2 gives the full variable domain: KAGVTQTPRYLIKTRGQQVTLSCSPISGHRSVSWYQQTPGQGLQFLFEYFSETQRNKGNFPGRFSGRQFSNSRSEMNVSTLELGDSALYLCASSLPSGGGNYGYTFGSGTRLTVV.

CDR3 amino acids: CASSARDRGRGEKLFF. The CDR3, as DNA: TGTGCCAGCAGTGCCCGGGACAGGGGGCGAGGTGAAAAACTGTTTTTT. J is TRBJ1-4 and V is TRBV2; TRBD1 matches at 12 bases. This CDR3 is 16 amino acids long. Germline CDR1 SNHLY, CDR2 FYNNEI. Trimming at V came to 4 bases and at J to 7 bases, leaving 7 bases not matched to a gene.

This chain links TRBV7-9 with TRBJ2-1, with D possibly matching TRBD1 (6 bases). The CDR3 sequence is 15 residues long. V was pared by 1 base and J by 4 bases, with 11 bases between. Germline V CDR1 and CDR2: SEHNR, FQNEAQ (reference sequence). CDR3 sequence (DNA): TGTGCCAGCAGCTTAGGGGACACCAGATACAATGAGCAGTTCTTC. Translating it yields CASSLGDTRYNEQFF. Filled out from reference TRBV7-9 and TRBJ2-1, the complete variable domain reads DTGVSQNPRHKITKRGQNVTFRCDPISEHNRLYWYRQTLGQGPEFLTYFQNEAQLEKSRLLSDRFSAERPKGSFSTLEIQRTEQGDSAMYLCASSLGDTRYNEQFFGPGTRLTVL.

The V and J genes are TRBV5-1 and TRBJ1-2; tentative D call: TRBD1 (5 bases). Trimming removed 0 bases from V and 4 bases from J, with 10 bases in between. Germline CDR1 and CDR2: SGHRS and YFSETQ. This CDR3 comprises 14 residues. The CDR3 DNA follows: TGCGCCAGCAGCTTGGGGGGCCAGGGCTATGGCTACACCTTC. Protein: CASSLGGQGYGYTF.

This chain joins TRBV10-3 and TRBJ2-7; 8 positions agree with TRBD2. Unmatched junction bases numbered 12, after V lost 0 bases and J lost 2 bases. CDR3 length: 18 amino acids. Germline loops: CDR1 ENHRY, CDR2 SYGVKD. CDR3 DNA sequence: TGTGCCATCAGTGAGTCGAATCGGGGGGGAGGCCCTACCTACGAGCAGTACGTC. Translated, it gives CAISESNRGGGPTYEQYV.

This chain links TRBV7-8 with TRBJ1-5; the D gene is possibly TRBD1 (6 bases). Germline values: CDR1 SGHVS, CDR2 FQNEAQ. This CDR3 is 14 amino acids long. V shed 1 base and J shed 5 bases, with 9 bases lying between them. The CDR3 DNA follows: TGTGCCAGCAGCTTAGGGGACACCTATCAGCCCCAGCATTTT. This codes for CASSLGDTYQPQHF.

J is TRBJ2-1 and V is TRBV19; 7 nucleotides line up with TRBD2. With V trimmed by 1 base and J by 5 bases, 11 bases remained unmatched. Germline V gene data show CDR1 as LNHDA and CDR2 as SQIVND (reference sequence). The CDR3 covers 17 residues. CDR3 residues: CASSIVLRETSHNEQFF. The CDR3, as DNA: TGTGCCAGTAGTATAGTTTTGCGGGAGACTTCCCACAATGAGCAGTTCTTC. Drawing the rest from reference TRBV19 and TRBJ2-1, the complete variable domain is DGGITQSPKYLFRKEGQNVTLSCEQNLNHDAMYWYRQDPGQGLRLIYYSQIVNDFQKGDIAEGYSVSREKKESFPLTVTSAQKNPTAFYLCASSIVLRETSHNEQFFGPGTRLTVL.

The V call is TRBV4-3, the J call TRBJ1-1, with TRBD1 as a possible D gene (6 bases). Between the trimmed V and J ends, which lost 2 bases and 3 bases, there was a span of 25 bases. This CDR3 region has 19 residues. Germline V gene lookup returns CDR1 LGHNA and CDR2 YSLEER. The CDR3 sequence is CASSQLQPHYRVGYTEAFF. Written as DNA, the CDR3 is TGCGCCAGCAGCCAACTACAACCCCACTACAGGGTCGGGTACACTGAAGCTTTCTTT.